This T cell receptor beta chain originates from a study of control samples from healthy donors and cancer patients. TCRdb keeps only in-frame clones here, not all; method: immunoSEQ multiplex PCR. The repertoire consists of about 220,000 clones, with roughly 94% occurring once and the leading ten covering about 1.6%. This CDR3 is 14 amino acids long. CDR1 and CDR2 from the germline V gene are LGHNA and YNFKEQ. V lost 4 bases to trimming and J lost 6 bases, with 15 bases between them. The sequence derives from a man aged 50 or older in good health. The V call is TRBV4-2, the J call TRBJ1-1; unclear D gene. The sample consisted of blood. CDR3 bases: TGTGCCAGCAGCCCAGAGACCGCGTTCTCTGAAGCTTTCTTT. Encoded protein: CASSPETAFSEAFF.